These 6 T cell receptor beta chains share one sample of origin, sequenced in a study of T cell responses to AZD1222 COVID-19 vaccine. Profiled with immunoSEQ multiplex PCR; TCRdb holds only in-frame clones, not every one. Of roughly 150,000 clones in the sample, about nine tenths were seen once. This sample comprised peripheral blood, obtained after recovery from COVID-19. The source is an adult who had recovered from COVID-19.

The CDR3 coding sequence is TGCGCCAGCAGTGCTAAGGGACTAGCGGGGGGCCCTTTCTACAATGAGCAGTTCTTC. Protein product: CASSAKGLAGGPFYNEQFF. This chain uses TRBV10-2 with TRBJ2-1, with 15 bases aligning to TRBD2. Germline V gives CDR1 WSHSY, CDR2 SAAADI. V gave up 4 bases and J gave up 3 bases; unmatched junction bases: 10. The CDR3 runs 19 residues.

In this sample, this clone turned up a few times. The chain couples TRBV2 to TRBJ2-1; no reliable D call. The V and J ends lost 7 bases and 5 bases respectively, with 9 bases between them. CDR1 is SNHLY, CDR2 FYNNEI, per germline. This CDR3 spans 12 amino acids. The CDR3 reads CASTDDHNEQFF. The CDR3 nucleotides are TGTGCCAGCACTGACGATCACAATGAGCAGTTCTTC. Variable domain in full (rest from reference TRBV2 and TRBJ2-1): EPEVTQTPSHQVTQMGQEVILRCVPISNHLYFYWYRQILGQKVEFLVSFYNNEISEKSEIFDDQFSVERPDGSNFTLKIRSTKLEDSAMYFCASTDDHNEQFFGPGTRLTVL.

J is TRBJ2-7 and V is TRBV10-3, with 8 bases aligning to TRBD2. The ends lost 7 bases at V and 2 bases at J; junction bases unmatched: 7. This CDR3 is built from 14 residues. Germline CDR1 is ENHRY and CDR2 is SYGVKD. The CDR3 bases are TGTGCCATCACCTTGGGTAGCGGGGCCTACGAGCAGTACTTC. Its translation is CAITLGSGAYEQYF.

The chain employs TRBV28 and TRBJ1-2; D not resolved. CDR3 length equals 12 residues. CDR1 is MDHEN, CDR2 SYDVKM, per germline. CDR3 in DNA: TGTGCAGGCGGGGTGGTCCCCTATGGCTACACCTTC. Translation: CAGGVVPYGYTF.

Written as DNA, the CDR3 is TGTGCCAGCAGCTTAGCAGGGGCGCGGCAGCCCCAGCATTTT. Translated, it gives CASSLAGARQPQHF. The chain couples TRBV7-8 to TRBJ1-5; D is possibly TRBD1 (5 bases). The CDR3 consists of 14 residues. CDR1 is SGHVS, CDR2 FQNEAQ, per germline. V lost 0 bases and J lost 7, with 10 bases in between.

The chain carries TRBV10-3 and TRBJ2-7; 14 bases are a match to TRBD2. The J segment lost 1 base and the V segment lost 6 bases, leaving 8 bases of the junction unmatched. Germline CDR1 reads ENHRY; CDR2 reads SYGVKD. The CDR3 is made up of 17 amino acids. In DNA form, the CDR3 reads TGTGCCATCAGAAGGACTAGCGGGGGGCTTAGTTCCTACGAGCAGTACTTC. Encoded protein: CAIRRTSGGLSSYEQYF.